Below are 13 T cell receptor beta chains sequenced from a single sample in a study of response to subunit inactivated influenza vaccine. Using its own MiXCR run on the RT-PCR reads, TCRdb lists one record per CDR3 protein. The table records 800,000 or so distinct CDR3 sequences, 21% of them present only once. Sequenced material: PBMCs from blood, taken 5 days after vaccination. These receptors were taken from a man aged 50-60 years who received an inactivated influenza vaccine.

This clonotype was seen only a few times. V usage is TRBV5-1 and J usage is TRBJ2-7; D unresolved. The ends were cut back, 4 bases at V and 4 bases at J, with 9 bases in the middle. The CDR3 sequence is 12 residues long. The V gene's germline CDR1 is SGHRS and CDR2 YFSETQ. The CDR3 DNA reads TGCGCCAGCAGCCGGGTGGGGTACGAGCAGTACTTC. It encodes CASSRVGYEQYF.

This clonotype was picked up a small number of times. The rearrangement joins TRBV5-5 to TRBJ2-7, with 8 bases matching TRBD2. CDR3 length equals 15 residues. Per germline, CDR1 SGHKS and CDR2 YYEKEE (reference sequence). V lost 5 bases and J lost 1; bases outside the gene matches: 8. The CDR3 nucleotides read TGTGCCAGCAGTCCGTCTCGGGGGGGATCCTACGAGCAGTACTTC. This sequence encodes CASSPSRGGSYEQYF.

This clonotype was detected a few times. The chain recombines TRBV29-1 with TRBJ2-1; 10 bases fit TRBD2. Trimming removed 5 bases from V and 3 bases from J; junction bases left unmatched: 4. CDR1 and CDR2 (germline): SQVTM, ANQGSEA. This CDR3 is built from 14 residues. The CDR3 reads CSVSLAGGYNEQFF. The CDR3 nucleotides read TGCAGCGTTAGCTTAGCGGGAGGCTACAATGAGCAGTTCTTC.

The V gene is TRBV15, the J gene TRBJ2-1, with D possibly matching TRBD1 (6 bases). The CDR3 loop spans 13 amino acids. CDR1 and CDR2 (germline): LNHNV, YYDKDF (reference sequence). V lost 1 base, J lost 9 bases, and 10 bases lay in between. The CDR3 region is CATSRGTGSEQFF. The CDR3 nucleotides read TGTGCCACCAGCAGAGGTACAGGGAGTGAGCAGTTCTTC.

This clonotype has only a few counts. The chain is built from TRBV20-1 and TRBJ1-4, with TRBD1 identical over 9 bases. Germline trimming cut 8 bases from V and 8 bases from J; bases unmatched to any gene: 24. Germline V gene lookup returns CDR1 DFQATT and CDR2 SNEGSKA (reference sequence). This CDR3 has 18 amino acids. DNA of the CDR3: TGCAGTACACACGTGCTGAAGGGACAGGGCCCTCTCGGGGAAAAACTGTTTTTT. Protein sequence: CSTHVLKGQGPLGEKLFF.

The chain joins TRBV11-2 to TRBJ2-7; no clear D gene. V was pared by 0 bases and J by 2 bases, with 8 bases between. The CDR3 is 14 residues long. Germline values: CDR1 SGHAT, CDR2 FQNNGV. The CDR3 bases are TGTGCCAGCAGCTTAGATCTGGGAACCTACGAGCAGTACTTC. As protein: CASSLDLGTYEQYF.

This clonotype was counted many times. This chain uses TRBV12-3 or TRBV12-4 with TRBJ2-7, with D uncertain. The ends were cut back, 0 bases at V and 4 bases at J, with 13 bases in the middle. CDR3 size: 15 residues. In DNA form, the CDR3 reads TGTGCCAGCAGTTTAGCGCTAAATTCGCTTTACGAGCAGTACTTC. This encodes CASSLALNSLYEQYF.

This sequence joins TRBV7-2 and TRBJ2-7; 8 bases match TRBD1. The V gene end was trimmed by 1 base and the J gene end by 4 bases; junction bases not matched to a gene: 6. Germline CDR1 is SGHTA and CDR2 is FQGNSA. The CDR3 totals 15 residues. The CDR3 protein is CASSLVSDRGYEQYF. CDR3 bases: TGTGCCAGCAGCTTAGTAAGCGACAGGGGTTACGAGCAGTACTTC.

This clonotype was seen more than once but under ten times. This sequence joins TRBV5-1 and TRBJ2-2; D ambiguous. CDR1 SGHRS and CDR2 YFSETQ come from the germline V gene. V lost 1 base to trimming and J lost 7 bases, with 8 bases between them. CDR3 length: 13 amino acids. CDR3 DNA sequence: TGCGCCAGCAGCTTGAGCACGAACGGGGAGCTGTTTTTT. It codes for CASSLSTNGELFF.

The sample holds many counts of this clonotype. The V gene is TRBV12-3 or TRBV12-4, the J gene TRBJ2-1; 11 bases are a match to TRBD2. Trimming removed 6 bases from V and 0 bases from J; junction bases left unmatched: 1. This CDR3 is built from 15 residues. DNA for the CDR3: TGTGCCAGCAGAACTAGCGGGAGCTCCTACAATGAGCAGTTCTTC. This encodes CASRTSGSSYNEQFF.

This clonotype came up many times. This chain uses TRBV12-3 or TRBV12-4 with TRBJ1-5, with 8 bases aligning to TRBD1. V shed 0 bases and J 3 bases; nucleotides not matched to a gene: 1. This CDR3 region has 15 residues. The CDR3 DNA sequence: TGTGCCAGCAGTTTAGCGACAGGGGACAATCAGCCCCAGCATTTT. Its translation: CASSLATGDNQPQHF.

This clonotype occurred many times. The chain recombines TRBV7-2 with TRBJ2-7, with a tentative D call TRBD2 (5 bases). The CDR3 totals 13 residues. From germline, CDR1 is SGHTA and CDR2 FQGNSA. Trimming left V 5 bases short and J 5 bases short, with 13 bases between. The CDR3, as DNA: TGTGCCAGCAGCATTACTAACGGGAACGAGCAGTACTTC. Translating it yields CASSITNGNEQYF.

This sequence joins TRBV5-1 and TRBJ2-2; D is possibly TRBD1 (5 bases). V shed 1 base and J shed 4 bases, with 11 bases lying between them. CDR3 length: 15 residues. Germline CDR1 and CDR2: SGHRS and YFSETQ. This CDR3 is CASSLTGLGTGELFF. CDR3 coding DNA: TGCGCCAGCAGCTTGACAGGCTTGGGCACCGGGGAGCTGTTTTTT.